Shown below are 27 T cell receptor beta chains from a single sample sequenced in a study of cytomegalovirus exposure and HLA in healthy donors. Primers: 60 Vbeta forward and 13 Jbeta reverse. Measured with immunoSEQ multiplex PCR; TCRdb has only the in-frame clones, and not every one. The data hold around 150,000 clones, with roughly 77% observed a single time. The sequenced sample was PBMCs. The receptors here all came from a male donor in good health and CMV-seronegative.

The gene calls are TRBV27 and TRBJ2-5, with D hard to call. The length of the CDR3 is 15 residues. V was trimmed by 0 bases and J by 5 bases, leaving 13 bases between them. Germline CDR1 is MNHEY and CDR2 is SMNVEV (reference sequence). DNA of the CDR3: TGTGCCAGCAGTTTATCCCCGGCGGCCTCGGAGACCCAGTACTTC. Protein product: CASSLSPAASETQYF.

The chain joins TRBV6-1 to TRBJ2-1, with D possibly being TRBD2 (7 bases). This CDR3 comprises 14 residues. CDR1 and CDR2 from the germline V gene are MNHNS and SASEGT. Trimming stripped 3 bases from V and 6 bases from J, with 12 bases between. CDR3 bases: TGTGCCAGCAGTGAGCGGGGGCATGGCAATGAGCAGTTCTTC. Translating gives CASSERGHGNEQFF.

The gene calls are TRBV4-2 and TRBJ2-3; TRBD2 matches at 8 bases. After removal of 0 bases from V and 0 bases from J, the junction contained 11 bases not matched to a gene. CDR3 length equals 19 residues. Germline CDR1 reads LGHNA; CDR2 reads YNFKEQ. CDR3 protein: CASSQDFYRSGASTDTQYF. The CDR3, as DNA: TGTGCCAGCAGCCAAGATTTTTATCGTAGCGGGGCTAGCACAGATACGCAGTATTTT.

This clone was recorded only once. V usage is TRBV4-2 and J usage is TRBJ2-6; the D is unclear. V lost 0 bases and J 1 base, leaving 10 bases between the germline ends. The germline V gene encodes CDR1 LGHNA and CDR2 YNFKEQ. CDR3 length: 17 amino acids. The CDR3 nucleotides read TGTGCCAGCAGCCAAGATTGGCAAGCGTCTGGGGCCAACGTCCTGACTTTC. Residues: CASSQDWQASGANVLTF.

This clone showed up just a few times. The chain combines TRBV5-1 with TRBJ2-7, with 9 positions matching TRBD1. The CDR3 covers 14 residues. CDR1 is SGHRS, CDR2 YFSETQ, per germline. V shed 4 bases and J 6 bases; nucleotides not matched to a gene: 8. CDR3 sequence reads: CASSRGQGSSEQYF. CDR3 nucleotides: TGCGCCAGCAGCAGGGGACAGGGATCAAGCGAGCAGTACTTC.

The chain links TRBV5-4 to TRBJ2-5; 11 nucleotides line up with TRBD2. CDR3 length: 15 residues. The trim removed 5 bases at V and 5 bases at J, leaving 8 bases unmatched. Germline V CDR1 and CDR2: SGHNT, YYREEE (reference sequence). CDR3 sequence reads: CASRSLAGAGETQYF. DNA of the CDR3: TGTGCCAGCAGGTCACTAGCGGGAGCCGGGGAGACCCAGTACTTC. The entire variable domain, with the rest obtained from reference TRBV5-4 and TRBJ2-5, is as follows: ETGVTQSPTHLIKTRGQQVTLRCSSQSGHNTVSWYQQALGQGPQFIFQYYREEENGRGNFPPRFSGLQFPNYSSELNVNALELDDSALYLCASRSLAGAGETQYFGPGTRLLVL.

This clone was seen a few times. The J gene is TRBJ2-7, the V gene TRBV5-1; the D is unclear. With 1 base removed from V and 0 bases from J, the gap between germline ends came to 11 bases. This CDR3 is 15 amino acids long. Per germline, CDR1 SGHRS and CDR2 YFSETQ. CDR3 amino acids: CASSLYPDNSYEQYF. CDR3 bases: TGCGCCAGCAGCTTGTACCCCGACAACTCCTACGAGCAGTACTTC.

The V call is TRBV14, the J call TRBJ1-1; possibly TRBD1 for D (5 bases). The ends were cut back, 0 bases at V and 4 bases at J, with 15 bases in the middle. This CDR3 is 16 amino acids long. Germline values: CDR1 SGHDN, CDR2 FVKESK. In nucleotides, the CDR3 is TGTGCCAGCAGCCAAGACCATTGGGGGGGAGGCACTGAAGCTTTCTTT. Amino acids: CASSQDHWGGGTEAFF.

The V call is TRBV28, the J call TRBJ2-2; unclear D gene. V was trimmed by 3 bases and J by 14 bases, leaving 16 bases between them. Germline V gene data show CDR1 as MDHEN and CDR2 as SYDVKM. The CDR3 has 13 residues. The CDR3: CASSLDLAAALFF. In DNA, the CDR3 is TGTGCCAGCAGTTTGGATCTTGCGGCAGCCCTGTTTTTT.

The chain combines TRBV25-1 with TRBJ2-1; 10 bases match TRBD2. J was trimmed by 2 bases and V by 5 bases; bases with no gene match: 3. This CDR3 is 15 amino acids long. Germline V gene sequence: CDR1 MGHDK, CDR2 SYGVNS. CDR3 in DNA: TGTGCCAGCAGTAAAAGCGGGGGGGCCTACAATGAGCAGTTCTTC. Residues: CASSKSGGAYNEQFF.

This clone was found a few times. The gene calls are TRBV19 and TRBJ1-2, with TRBD1 matching 9 bases. The CDR3 has 13 residues. Trimming cost V 6 bases and J 7 bases; bases outside gene matches: 6. In germline, CDR1 is LNHDA, CDR2 SQIVND (reference sequence). The CDR3 here is CASSSTGGFGYTF. CDR3 bases: TGTGCCAGTAGCAGTACAGGGGGCTTTGGCTACACCTTC.

In this sample, this clone turned up once. Since the CDR3 does not end with the conserved phenylalanine or tryptophan, this likely comes from a read error. The chain joins TRBV28 to TRBJ1-2; 7 bases map to TRBD1. This CDR3 region has 15 residues. Looked up from germline, CDR1 is MDHEN and CDR2 is SYDVKM. With V trimmed by 3 bases and J by 4 bases, 8 bases remained unmatched. CDR3 nucleotides: TGTGCCAGCAGTTTCCGGGACAGAAGCTCCTATGGCTACACCCTC. It translates to CASSFRDRSSYGYTL.

The CDR3 nucleotides read TGCAGCGTTGAGGGTCTTACAGACGCCAGTACCTACGAGCAGTACTTC. Residues: CSVEGLTDASTYEQYF. This sequence joins TRBV29-1 and TRBJ2-7; D not certain. Germline assignment: CDR1 SQVTM and CDR2 ANQGSEA. The CDR3 consists of 16 residues. V gave up 3 bases and J gave up 2 bases, with 20 bases separating them.

The chain employs TRBV7-3 and TRBJ2-1; 9 nucleotides line up with TRBD2. Germline loops: CDR1 SGHTA, CDR2 FQGTGA. Trimming removed 1 base from V and 5 bases from J; junction bases left unmatched: 3. This CDR3 spans 15 amino acids. CDR3 sequence reads: CASSLSLAGNNEQFF. CDR3 sequence (DNA): TGTGCCAGCAGCTTAAGTCTAGCGGGAAACAATGAGCAGTTCTTC.

The chain is built from TRBV18 and TRBJ1-4, with a possible D match to TRBD1 (5 bases). V was trimmed by 1 base and J by 10 bases, leaving 16 bases between them. CDR3 length: 15 residues. From germline, CDR1 is KGHSH and CDR2 LQKENI. The CDR3 reads CASSPLTDQNLKLFF. The CDR3 DNA is TGTGCCAGCTCACCACTGACAGACCAAAACCTAAAACTGTTTTTT.

CDR3 protein: CASSKGHSYGYTF. For the CDR3, the DNA is TGTGCCAGCAGCAAAGGACATAGCTATGGCTACACCTTC. J is TRBJ1-2 and V is TRBV21-1; TRBD1, the table's D call, lacks a check against the DNA. TRBV21-1 is flagged as a pseudogene. This CDR3 is 13 amino acids long.

The rearrangement links TRBV19 to TRBJ2-3; 11 bases align to TRBD2. The J segment lost 2 bases and the V segment lost 5 bases, leaving 9 bases of the junction unmatched. The CDR3 runs to 17 residues. Germline V gene data show CDR1 as LNHDA and CDR2 as SQIVND (reference sequence). CDR3 DNA sequence: TGTGCCAGTAGTCCGAGGGGACTAGCGGACTTCACAGATACGCAGTATTTT. Its translation is CASSPRGLADFTDTQYF.

The rearrangement links TRBV7-9 to TRBJ1-2; TRBD1 matches at 7 bases. Trimming at V came to 0 bases and at J to 4 bases, leaving 8 bases not matched to a gene. This CDR3 spans 16 amino acids. Per the germline V gene, CDR1 is SEHNR and CDR2 is FQNEAQ (reference sequence). This CDR3 reads CASSLAGTEQVYGYTF. For the CDR3, the DNA is TGTGCCAGCAGCTTAGCAGGGACAGAACAAGTCTATGGCTACACCTTC. The whole variable domain, remainder taken from reference TRBV7-9 and TRBJ1-2, is DTGVSQNPRHKITKRGQNVTFRCDPISEHNRLYWYRQTLGQGPEFLTYFQNEAQLEKSRLLSDRFSAERPKGSFSTLEIQRTEQGDSAMYLCASSLAGTEQVYGYTFGSGTRLTVV.

This chain connects TRBV19 to TRBJ2-7, with 11 positions matching TRBD2. In germline, CDR1 is LNHDA, CDR2 SQIVND (reference sequence). The CDR3 spans 13 residues. J was trimmed by 6 bases and V by 6 bases; bases with no gene match: 4. CDR3 sequence (DNA): TGTGCCAGTAGACTAGCGGGGGCCGTCGAGCAGTACTTC. It specifies CASRLAGAVEQYF.

The V call is TRBV19, the J call TRBJ1-5; possibly TRBD1 for D (6 bases). Trimming took off 5 bases at V and 1 base at J, with 21 bases between the two ends. Per germline, CDR1 LNHDA and CDR2 SQIVND (reference sequence). The CDR3 is 18 residues long. CDR3 nucleotide sequence: TGTGCCAGTAGTCAGGGGCAGGGTTGGACAATAAGCAATCAGCCCCAGCATTTT. This translates into CASSQGQGWTISNQPQHF. Full variable domain (missing parts from reference TRBV19 and TRBJ1-5): DGGITQSPKYLFRKEGQNVTLSCEQNLNHDAMYWYRQDPGQGLRLIYYSQIVNDFQKGDIAEGYSVSREKKESFPLTVTSAQKNPTAFYLCASSQGQGWTISNQPQHFGDGTRLSIL.

The DNA for the CDR3 is TGTGCCAGCAGTTTATGGGGCGACAGGGCGGGAAATCAGCCCCAGCATTTT. Translated, it gives CASSLWGDRAGNQPQHF. J is TRBJ1-5 and V is TRBV28; 7 bases fit TRBD1. CDR3 size: 17 residues. J was trimmed by 4 bases and V by 0 bases; bases with no gene match: 9. The germline gives CDR1 MDHEN, CDR2 SYDVKM.

The chain links TRBV6-5 to TRBJ1-2, with 10 bases matching TRBD1. Germline V gene sequence: CDR1 MNHEY, CDR2 SVGAGI. The CDR3 consists of 15 residues. V trimming: 7 bases; J trimming: 3 bases; junction bases outside the gene matches: 8. The CDR3 loop is CASTVGTGVHYGYTF. CDR3 sequence (DNA): TGTGCCAGCACCGTAGGGACAGGGGTTCACTATGGCTACACCTTC.

V usage is TRBV19 and J usage is TRBJ2-7; weak D call: TRBD2 (5 bases). From germline, CDR1 is LNHDA and CDR2 SQIVND (reference sequence). The CDR3 has 12 amino acids. The germline V and J ends were trimmed by 1 base and 7 bases, with 8 bases remaining between them. Here the CDR3 DNA reads TGTGCCAGTAGTATAGGAACGGGAGAGCAGTACTTC. It is translated as CASSIGTGEQYF.

The chain has TRBV7-2 and TRBJ2-3, with D uncertain. From germline, CDR1 is SGHTA and CDR2 FQGNSA. The CDR3 is made up of 13 amino acids. V shed 3 bases and J shed 0 bases, with 4 bases lying between them. CDR3 sequence (DNA): TGTGCCAGCAGCTTCTCCAGCACAGATACGCAGTATTTT. This sequence encodes CASSFSSTDTQYF. The variable domain in full, completed from reference TRBV7-2 and TRBJ2-3, reads GAGVSQSPSNKVTEKGKDVELRCDPISGHTALYWYRQSLGQGLEFLIYFQGNSAPDKSGLPSDRFSAERTGGSVSTLTIQRTQQEDSAVYLCASSFSSTDTQYFGPGTRLTVL.

The chain recombines TRBV30 with TRBJ2-2; D is undetermined. With 0 bases removed from V and 6 bases from J, the gap between germline ends came to 8 bases. The CDR3 has 13 residues. Germline CDR1 is GTSNPN and CDR2 is SVGIG (reference sequence). CDR3 sequence: CAWSVRVPGELFF. In DNA form, the CDR3 reads TGTGCCTGGAGTGTGCGCGTTCCCGGGGAGCTGTTTTTT.

This clone has just a few counts. The genes are TRBV21-1 and TRBJ1-2; whether TRBD1, the table's D call, matches the DNA was not checked. TRBV21-1 is tagged as a pseudogene. The CDR3 contains 21 residues. The CDR3 loop is CASSKWPGPGQGASSPYGYTF. CDR3 coding DNA: TGTGCCAGCAGCAAATGGCCTGGTCCGGGACAGGGGGCCTCATCCCCTTATGGCTACACCTTC.

The chain uses TRBV7-6 and TRBJ2-7, with D maybe TRBD2 (5 bases). This CDR3 has 13 amino acids. Trimming pared 0 bases from V and 4 bases from J, leaving 7 bases between. Germline assignment: CDR1 SGHVS and CDR2 FNYEAQ. CDR3: CASSLAGEYEQYF. CDR3 in DNA: TGTGCCAGCAGCTTAGCGGGAGAGTACGAGCAGTACTTC.